This TCR beta chain emerged from a study of beta chain features in type 1 diabetes. Purities over 95% were achieved in all sorted populations. V dropped 8 bases and J dropped 5 bases, with 9 bases sitting between them. The CDR3 has 12 residues. CDR1 and CDR2 (germline): SNHLY, FYNNEI. Findings of the study overall: In comparison with healthy donors, patients had naive, central memory and Treg TCRB repertoires that appeared more similar. Among all four CD4+ subsets, Type 1 diabetes patients had TCRB CDR3s that were moderately but significantly shorter. Fewer junction insertions and more nucleotide deletions appeared in type 1 diabetes patients.

Sequenced material consisted of expressed TCRB transcripts (all of the isolated RNA was reverse transcribed). The data were produced by immunoSEQ multiplex PCR, yet TCRdb's version contains in-frame clones alone and is incomplete. Of approximately 17,000 clones listed, 70% are singletons. With respect to this clone: Its specificity is not known.

Input material: stem cell memory CD4+ T cells from blood. This sequence originates from a man aged 30 to 45 with type 1 diabetes. The V and J genes are TRBV2 and TRBJ1-4; perhaps TRBD1 as D (6 bases). In nucleotides, the CDR3 is TGTGCCAGCGCGCAGGGGAATGAAAAACTGTTTTTT. Translation: CASAQGNEKLFF.